This T cell receptor beta chain was retrieved from a study of blood T cell repertoires in COVID-19. Here immunoSEQ multiplex PCR was the method, and the copy in TCRdb shows in-frame clones only, minus some. The sample has over 95,000 clones, about 89% seen once; the top ten hold approximately 19%. V lost 5 bases, J lost 4 bases, and 6 bases lay in between. The CDR3 runs to 11 residues. In germline, CDR1 is DFQATT, CDR2 SNEGSKA (reference sequence). This chain connects TRBV20-1 to TRBJ1-3; D not certain. The receptor comes from a human donor with acute or convalescent COVID-19. The donor label of this sample is uncertain. The source material was peripheral blood. CDR3: CSAPRGNTIYF. Written as DNA, the CDR3 is TGCAGTGCTCCTCGGGGAAACACCATATATTTT.